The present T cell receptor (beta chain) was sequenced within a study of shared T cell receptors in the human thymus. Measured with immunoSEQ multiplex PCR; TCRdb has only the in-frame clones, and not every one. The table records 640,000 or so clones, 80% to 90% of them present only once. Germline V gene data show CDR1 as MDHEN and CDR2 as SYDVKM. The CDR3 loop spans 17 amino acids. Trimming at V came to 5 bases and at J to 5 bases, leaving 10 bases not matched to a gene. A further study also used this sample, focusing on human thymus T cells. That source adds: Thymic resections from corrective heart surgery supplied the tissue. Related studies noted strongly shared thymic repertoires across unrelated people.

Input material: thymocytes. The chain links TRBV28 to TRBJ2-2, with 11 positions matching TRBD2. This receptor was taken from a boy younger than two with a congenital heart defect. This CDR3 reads CASSPCVAGGQTGELFF. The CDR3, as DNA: TGTGCCAGCAGTCCCTGTGTAGCGGGGGGGCAAACCGGGGAGCTGTTTTTT.